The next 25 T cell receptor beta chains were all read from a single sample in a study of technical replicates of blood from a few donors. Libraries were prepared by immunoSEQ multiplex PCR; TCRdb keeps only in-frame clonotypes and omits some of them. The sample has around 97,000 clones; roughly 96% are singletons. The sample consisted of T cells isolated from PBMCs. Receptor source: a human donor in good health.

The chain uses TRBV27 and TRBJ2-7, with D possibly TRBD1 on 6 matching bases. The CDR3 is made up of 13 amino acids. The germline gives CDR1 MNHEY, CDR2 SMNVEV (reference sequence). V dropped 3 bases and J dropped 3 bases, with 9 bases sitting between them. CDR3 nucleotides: TGTGCCAGCAGTTTCGGGGACAACTACGAGCAGTACTTC. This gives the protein CASSFGDNYEQYF.

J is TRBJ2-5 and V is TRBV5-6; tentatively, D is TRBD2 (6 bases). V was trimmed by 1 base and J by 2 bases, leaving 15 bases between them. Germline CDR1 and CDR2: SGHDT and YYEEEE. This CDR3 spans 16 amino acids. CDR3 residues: CASSLPGEAEQETQYF. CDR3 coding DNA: TGTGCCAGCAGCTTGCCGGGGGAGGCGGAACAAGAGACCCAGTACTTC.

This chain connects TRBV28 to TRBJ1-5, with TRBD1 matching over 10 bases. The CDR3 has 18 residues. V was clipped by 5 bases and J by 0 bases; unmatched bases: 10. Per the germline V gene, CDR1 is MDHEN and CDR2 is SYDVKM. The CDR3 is CASSAGDRGSYSNQPQHF. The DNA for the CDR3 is TGTGCCAGCAGTGCGGGGGACAGGGGTTCTTATAGCAATCAGCCCCAGCATTTT.

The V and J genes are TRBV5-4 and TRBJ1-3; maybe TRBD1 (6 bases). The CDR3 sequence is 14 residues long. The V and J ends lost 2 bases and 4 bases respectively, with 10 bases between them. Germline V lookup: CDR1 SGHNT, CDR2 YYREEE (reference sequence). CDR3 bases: TGTGCCAGCAGCTTCCGGGGGGCCGGAAACACCATATATTTT. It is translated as CASSFRGAGNTIYF.

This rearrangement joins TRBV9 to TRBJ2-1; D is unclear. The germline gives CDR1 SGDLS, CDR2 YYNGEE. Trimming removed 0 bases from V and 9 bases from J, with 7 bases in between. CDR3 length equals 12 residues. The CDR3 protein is CASSVDPGEQFF. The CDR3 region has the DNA TGTGCCAGCAGCGTAGATCCGGGTGAGCAGTTCTTC.

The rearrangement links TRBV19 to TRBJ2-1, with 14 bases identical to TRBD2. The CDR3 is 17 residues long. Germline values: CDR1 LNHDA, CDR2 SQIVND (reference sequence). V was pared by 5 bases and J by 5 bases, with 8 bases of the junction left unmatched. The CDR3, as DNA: TGTGCCAGTAGTGCTTCAGGGACTAGCGGGAGACACAATGAGCAGTTCTTC. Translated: CASSASGTSGRHNEQFF.

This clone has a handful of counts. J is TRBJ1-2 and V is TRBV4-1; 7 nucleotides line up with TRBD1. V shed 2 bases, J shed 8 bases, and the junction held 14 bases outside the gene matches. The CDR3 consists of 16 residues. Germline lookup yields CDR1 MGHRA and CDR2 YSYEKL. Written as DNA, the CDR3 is TGCGCCAGCAGCCAACCCGTCGGGGACAGAACTATGGGCTACACCTTC. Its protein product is CASSQPVGDRTMGYTF.

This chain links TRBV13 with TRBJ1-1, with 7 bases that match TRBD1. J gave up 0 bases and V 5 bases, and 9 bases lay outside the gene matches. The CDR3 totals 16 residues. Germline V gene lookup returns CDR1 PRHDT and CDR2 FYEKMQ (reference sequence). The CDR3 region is CASSTTGDPMNTEAFF. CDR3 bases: TGTGCCAGCAGCACAACAGGGGACCCTATGAACACTGAAGCTTTCTTT.

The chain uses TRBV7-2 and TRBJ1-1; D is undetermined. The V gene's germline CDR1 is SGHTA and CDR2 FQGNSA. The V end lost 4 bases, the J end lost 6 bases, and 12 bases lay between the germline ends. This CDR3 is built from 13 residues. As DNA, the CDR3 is TGTGCCAGCAGCTCCGTTACCGGGGCTGAAGCTTTCTTT. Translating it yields CASSSVTGAEAFF.

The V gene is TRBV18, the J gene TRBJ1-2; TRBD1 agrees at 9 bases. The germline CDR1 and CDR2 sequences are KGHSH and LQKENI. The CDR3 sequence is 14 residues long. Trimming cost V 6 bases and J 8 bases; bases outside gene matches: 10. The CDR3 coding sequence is TGTGCCAGCTCGGTTCGGGACAGGGAGAGCGGCTACACCTTC. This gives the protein CASSVRDRESGYTF.

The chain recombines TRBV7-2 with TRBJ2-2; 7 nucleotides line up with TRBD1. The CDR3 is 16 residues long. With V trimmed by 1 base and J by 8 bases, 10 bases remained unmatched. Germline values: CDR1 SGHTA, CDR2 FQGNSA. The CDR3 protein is CASSLVETGIFGELFF. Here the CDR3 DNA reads TGTGCCAGCAGCTTAGTCGAGACAGGGATTTTTGGGGAGCTGTTTTTT.

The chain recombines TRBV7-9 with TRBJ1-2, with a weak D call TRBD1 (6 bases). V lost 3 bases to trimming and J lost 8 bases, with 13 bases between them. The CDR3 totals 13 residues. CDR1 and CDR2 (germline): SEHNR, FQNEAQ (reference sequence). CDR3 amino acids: CASSLGGPSGYTF. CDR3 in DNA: TGTGCCAGCAGCTTGGGGGGGCCGAGCGGCTACACCTTC.

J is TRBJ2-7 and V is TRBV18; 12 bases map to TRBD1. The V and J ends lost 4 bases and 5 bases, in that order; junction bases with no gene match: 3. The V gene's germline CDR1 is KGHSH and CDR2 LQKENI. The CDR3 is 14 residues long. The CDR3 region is CASSLRDRGHEQYF. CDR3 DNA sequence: TGTGCCAGCTCACTCCGGGACAGGGGGCACGAGCAGTACTTC.

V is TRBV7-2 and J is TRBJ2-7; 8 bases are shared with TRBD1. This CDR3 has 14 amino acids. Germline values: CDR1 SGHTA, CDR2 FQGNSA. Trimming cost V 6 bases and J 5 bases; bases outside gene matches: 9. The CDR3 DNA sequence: TGTGCCAGCAGACTGGACAGGGCTAACGACGAGCAGTACTTC. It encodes CASRLDRANDEQYF.

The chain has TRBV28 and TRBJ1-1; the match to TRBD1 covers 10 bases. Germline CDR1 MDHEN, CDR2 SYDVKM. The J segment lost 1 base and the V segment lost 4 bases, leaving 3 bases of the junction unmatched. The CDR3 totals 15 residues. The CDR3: CASSSTGGKNTEAFF. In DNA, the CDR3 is TGTGCCAGCAGTTCGACAGGGGGCAAGAACACTGAAGCTTTCTTT. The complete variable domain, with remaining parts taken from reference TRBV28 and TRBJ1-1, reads DVKVTQSSRYLVKRTGEKVFLECVQDMDHENMFWYRQDPGLGLRLIYFSYDVKMKEKGDIPEGYSVSREKKERFSLILESASTNQTSMYLCASSSTGGKNTEAFFGQGTRLTVV.

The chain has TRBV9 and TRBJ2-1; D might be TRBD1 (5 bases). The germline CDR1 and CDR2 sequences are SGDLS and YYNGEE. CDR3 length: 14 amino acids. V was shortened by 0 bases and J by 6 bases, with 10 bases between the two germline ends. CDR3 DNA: TGTGCCAGCAGCGTAGCAAGTACAGGCAATGAGCAGTTCTTC. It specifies CASSVASTGNEQFF.

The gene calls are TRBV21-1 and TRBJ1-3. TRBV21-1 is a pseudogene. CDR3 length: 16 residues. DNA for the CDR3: TGTGCCAGCAGCAGCACCGGGTTAAGCTCTGGAAACACCATATATTTT. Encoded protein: CASSSTGLSSGNTIYF.

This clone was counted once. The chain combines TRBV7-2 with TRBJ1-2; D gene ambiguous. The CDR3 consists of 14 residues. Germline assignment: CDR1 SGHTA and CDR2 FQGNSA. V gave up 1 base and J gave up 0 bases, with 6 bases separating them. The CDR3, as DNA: TGTGCCAGCAGCTTAGTTAGAGCTAACTATGGCTACACCTTC. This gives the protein CASSLVRANYGYTF.

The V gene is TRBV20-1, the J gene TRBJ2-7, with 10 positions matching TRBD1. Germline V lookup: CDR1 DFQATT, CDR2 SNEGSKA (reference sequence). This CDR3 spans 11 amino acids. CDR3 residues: CSARGGTGAVV. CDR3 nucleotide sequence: TGCAGTGCTAGAGGAGGGACAGGGGCAGTGGTT.

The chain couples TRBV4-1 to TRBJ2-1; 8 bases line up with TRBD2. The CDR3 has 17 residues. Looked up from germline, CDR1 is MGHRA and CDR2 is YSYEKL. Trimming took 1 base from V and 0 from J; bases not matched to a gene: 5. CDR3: CASSQVLSGSSYNEQFF. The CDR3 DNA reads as TGCGCCAGCAGCCAAGTCTTAAGCGGGAGCTCCTACAATGAGCAGTTCTTC.

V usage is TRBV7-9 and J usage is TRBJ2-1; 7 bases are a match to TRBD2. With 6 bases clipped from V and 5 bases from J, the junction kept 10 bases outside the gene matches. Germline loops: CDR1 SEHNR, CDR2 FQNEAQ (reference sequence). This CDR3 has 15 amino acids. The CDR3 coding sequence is TGTGCCAGCAGGGGAACGGGAGGAGAGAACAATGAGCAGTTCTTC. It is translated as CASRGTGGENNEQFF.

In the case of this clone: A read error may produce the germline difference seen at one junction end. CDR3 sequence reads: CASSLALVGAFF. CDR3 nucleotide sequence: TGTGCTAGCAGCTTAGCTCTGGTCGGAGCTTTCTTT. The chain combines TRBV7-7 with TRBJ1-1, with no clear D. The CDR3 spans 12 residues. Germline-derived CDR1 and CDR2 are SSHAT and FNYEAQ (reference sequence).

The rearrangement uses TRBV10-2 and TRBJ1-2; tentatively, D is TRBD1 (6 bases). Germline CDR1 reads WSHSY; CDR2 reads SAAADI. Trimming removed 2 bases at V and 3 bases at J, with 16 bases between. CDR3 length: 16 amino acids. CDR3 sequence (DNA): TGCGCCAGCAGTGAGAACCTTGGGGGACATTACTATGGCTACACCTTC. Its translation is CASSENLGGHYYGYTF.

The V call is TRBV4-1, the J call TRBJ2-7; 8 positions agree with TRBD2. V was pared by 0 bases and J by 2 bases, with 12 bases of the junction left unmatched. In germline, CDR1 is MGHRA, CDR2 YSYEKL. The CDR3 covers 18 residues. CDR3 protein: CASSQEPPGGEATYEQYF. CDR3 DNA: TGCGCCAGCAGCCAAGAACCTCCGGGGGGGGAGGCCACCTACGAGCAGTACTTC.

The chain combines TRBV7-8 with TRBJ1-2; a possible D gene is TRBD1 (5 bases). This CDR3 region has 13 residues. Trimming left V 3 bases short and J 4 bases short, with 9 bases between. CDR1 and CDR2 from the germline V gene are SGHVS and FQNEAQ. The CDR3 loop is CASSLTEFYGYTF. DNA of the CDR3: TGTGCCAGCAGCTTGACAGAATTCTATGGCTACACCTTC.